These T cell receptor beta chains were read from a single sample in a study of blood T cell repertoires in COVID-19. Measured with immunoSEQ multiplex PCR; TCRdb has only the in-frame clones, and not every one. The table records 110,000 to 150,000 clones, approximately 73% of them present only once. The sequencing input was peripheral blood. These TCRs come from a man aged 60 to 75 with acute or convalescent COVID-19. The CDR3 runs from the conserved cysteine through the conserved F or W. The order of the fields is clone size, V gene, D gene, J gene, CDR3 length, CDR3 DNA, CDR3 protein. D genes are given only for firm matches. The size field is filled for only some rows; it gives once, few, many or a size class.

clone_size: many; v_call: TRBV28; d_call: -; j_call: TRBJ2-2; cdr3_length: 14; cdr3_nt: TGTGCCAGCAGTTTCGCCGGAGACACCGGGGAGCTGTTTTTT; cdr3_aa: CASSFAGDTGELFF
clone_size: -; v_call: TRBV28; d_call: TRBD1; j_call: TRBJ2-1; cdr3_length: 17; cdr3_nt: TGTGCCAGCAGGGGGACAGGGCTTTTCTCTCACTACAATGAGCAGTTCTTC; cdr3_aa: CASRGTGLFSHYNEQFF
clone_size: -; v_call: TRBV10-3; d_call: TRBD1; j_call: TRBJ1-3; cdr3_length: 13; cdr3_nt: TGTGCCGTACAACAGGGGTTCGGAAACACCATATATTTT; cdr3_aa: CAVQQGFGNTIYF
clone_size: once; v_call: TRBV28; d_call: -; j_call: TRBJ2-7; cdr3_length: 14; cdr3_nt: TGTGCCAGCGCCGTACAGGGAGCCTCCTACGAGCAGTACTTC; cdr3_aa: CASAVQGASYEQYF
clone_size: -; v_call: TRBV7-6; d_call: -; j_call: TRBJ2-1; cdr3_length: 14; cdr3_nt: TGTGCCAGCAGCTTAAGCGCCTCCTACAATGAGCAGTTCTTC; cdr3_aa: CASSLSASYNEQFF
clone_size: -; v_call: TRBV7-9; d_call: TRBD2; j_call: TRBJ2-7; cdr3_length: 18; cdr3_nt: TGTGCCAGCAGGACCGGGACTAGCGGGAGTTTTTCCTCCTACGAGCAGTACTTC; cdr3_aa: CASRTGTSGSFSSYEQYF
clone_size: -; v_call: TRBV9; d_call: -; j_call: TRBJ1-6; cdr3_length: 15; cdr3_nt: TGTGCCAGCAGCCCAGGGCAGGGGTGGAATTCACCCCTCCACTTT; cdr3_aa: CASSPGQGWNSPLHF
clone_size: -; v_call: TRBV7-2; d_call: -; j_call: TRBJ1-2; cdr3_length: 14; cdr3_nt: TGTGCCAGCAGCTTATACGGGGGGCTCTATGGCTACACCTTC; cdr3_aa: CASSLYGGLYGYTF
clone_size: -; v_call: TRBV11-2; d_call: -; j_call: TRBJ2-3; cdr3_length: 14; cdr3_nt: TGTGCCAGCACCATCAGGGGTCCCGCAGATACGCAGTATTTT; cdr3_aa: CASTIRGPADTQYF
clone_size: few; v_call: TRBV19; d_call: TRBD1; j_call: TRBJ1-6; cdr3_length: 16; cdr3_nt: TGTGCCAGTAGTTCCCGGGACAGGGGGATTAATTCACCCCTCCACTTT; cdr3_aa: CASSSRDRGINSPLHF
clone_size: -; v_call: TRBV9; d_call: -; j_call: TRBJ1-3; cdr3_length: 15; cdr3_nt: TGTGCCAGCAGCGGGGGGGGTTACTCTGGAAACACCATATATTTT; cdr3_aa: CASSGGGYSGNTIYF
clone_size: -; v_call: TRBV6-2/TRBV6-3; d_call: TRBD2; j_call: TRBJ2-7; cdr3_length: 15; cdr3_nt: TGTGCCAGCAGCATGATGGGCGGGAGGTCCTACGAGCAGTACTTC; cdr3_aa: CASSMMGGRSYEQYF
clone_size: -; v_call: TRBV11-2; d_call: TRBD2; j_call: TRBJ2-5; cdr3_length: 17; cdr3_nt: TGTGCCAGCAGCTTACAGGGCCTAGCGGTATACCAAGAGACCCAGTACTTC; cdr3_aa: CASSLQGLAVYQETQYF
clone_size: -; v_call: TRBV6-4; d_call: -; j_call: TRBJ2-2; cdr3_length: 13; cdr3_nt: TGTGCCAGCAGTGAGTACTACGGAGGGGAGCTGTTTTTT; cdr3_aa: CASSEYYGGELFF
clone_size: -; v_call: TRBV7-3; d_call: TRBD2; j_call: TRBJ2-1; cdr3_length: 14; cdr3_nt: TGTGCCAGCAGCCTTTCCACTAGCGACAATGAGCAGTTCTTC; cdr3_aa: CASSLSTSDNEQFF
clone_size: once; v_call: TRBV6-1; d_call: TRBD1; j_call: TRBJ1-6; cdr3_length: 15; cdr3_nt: TGTGCCAGCAGTGAATGGACAGGGGGCCATTCACCCCTCCACTTT; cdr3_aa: CASSEWTGGHSPLHF
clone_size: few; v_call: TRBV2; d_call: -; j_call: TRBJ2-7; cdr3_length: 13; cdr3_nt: TGTGCCAGCAGTGTTTCCTCCTCTAGAGAGCAGTACTTC; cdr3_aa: CASSVSSSREQYF
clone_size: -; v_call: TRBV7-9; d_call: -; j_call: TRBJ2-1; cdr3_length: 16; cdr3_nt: TGTGCCAGCAGCTTAATGGGGGCTAGCGGTCGCAATGAGCAGTTCTTC; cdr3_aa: CASSLMGASGRNEQFF
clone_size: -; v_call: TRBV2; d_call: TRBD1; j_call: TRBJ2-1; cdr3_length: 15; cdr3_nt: TGTGCCAGCATTGAGGACAGGGGTTCCTACAATGAGCAGTTCTTC; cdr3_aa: CASIEDRGSYNEQFF
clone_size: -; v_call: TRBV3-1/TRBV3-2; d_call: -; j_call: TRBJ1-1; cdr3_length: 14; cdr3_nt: TGTGCCAGCAGCCAATTGGACAGATTTAATGAAGCTTTCTTT; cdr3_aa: CASSQLDRFNEAFF
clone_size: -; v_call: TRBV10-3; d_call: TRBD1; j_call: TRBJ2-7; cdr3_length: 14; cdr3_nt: TGTGCCATCAGCGCCGGGACAGAACTCTACGAGCAGTACTTC; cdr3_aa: CAISAGTELYEQYF
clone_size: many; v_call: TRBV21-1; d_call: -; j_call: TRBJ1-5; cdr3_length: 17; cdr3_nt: TGTGCCAGCAGCAAAGATGCAGAGGCGGATGGCAATCAGCCCCAGCATTTT; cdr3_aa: CASSKDAEADGNQPQHF